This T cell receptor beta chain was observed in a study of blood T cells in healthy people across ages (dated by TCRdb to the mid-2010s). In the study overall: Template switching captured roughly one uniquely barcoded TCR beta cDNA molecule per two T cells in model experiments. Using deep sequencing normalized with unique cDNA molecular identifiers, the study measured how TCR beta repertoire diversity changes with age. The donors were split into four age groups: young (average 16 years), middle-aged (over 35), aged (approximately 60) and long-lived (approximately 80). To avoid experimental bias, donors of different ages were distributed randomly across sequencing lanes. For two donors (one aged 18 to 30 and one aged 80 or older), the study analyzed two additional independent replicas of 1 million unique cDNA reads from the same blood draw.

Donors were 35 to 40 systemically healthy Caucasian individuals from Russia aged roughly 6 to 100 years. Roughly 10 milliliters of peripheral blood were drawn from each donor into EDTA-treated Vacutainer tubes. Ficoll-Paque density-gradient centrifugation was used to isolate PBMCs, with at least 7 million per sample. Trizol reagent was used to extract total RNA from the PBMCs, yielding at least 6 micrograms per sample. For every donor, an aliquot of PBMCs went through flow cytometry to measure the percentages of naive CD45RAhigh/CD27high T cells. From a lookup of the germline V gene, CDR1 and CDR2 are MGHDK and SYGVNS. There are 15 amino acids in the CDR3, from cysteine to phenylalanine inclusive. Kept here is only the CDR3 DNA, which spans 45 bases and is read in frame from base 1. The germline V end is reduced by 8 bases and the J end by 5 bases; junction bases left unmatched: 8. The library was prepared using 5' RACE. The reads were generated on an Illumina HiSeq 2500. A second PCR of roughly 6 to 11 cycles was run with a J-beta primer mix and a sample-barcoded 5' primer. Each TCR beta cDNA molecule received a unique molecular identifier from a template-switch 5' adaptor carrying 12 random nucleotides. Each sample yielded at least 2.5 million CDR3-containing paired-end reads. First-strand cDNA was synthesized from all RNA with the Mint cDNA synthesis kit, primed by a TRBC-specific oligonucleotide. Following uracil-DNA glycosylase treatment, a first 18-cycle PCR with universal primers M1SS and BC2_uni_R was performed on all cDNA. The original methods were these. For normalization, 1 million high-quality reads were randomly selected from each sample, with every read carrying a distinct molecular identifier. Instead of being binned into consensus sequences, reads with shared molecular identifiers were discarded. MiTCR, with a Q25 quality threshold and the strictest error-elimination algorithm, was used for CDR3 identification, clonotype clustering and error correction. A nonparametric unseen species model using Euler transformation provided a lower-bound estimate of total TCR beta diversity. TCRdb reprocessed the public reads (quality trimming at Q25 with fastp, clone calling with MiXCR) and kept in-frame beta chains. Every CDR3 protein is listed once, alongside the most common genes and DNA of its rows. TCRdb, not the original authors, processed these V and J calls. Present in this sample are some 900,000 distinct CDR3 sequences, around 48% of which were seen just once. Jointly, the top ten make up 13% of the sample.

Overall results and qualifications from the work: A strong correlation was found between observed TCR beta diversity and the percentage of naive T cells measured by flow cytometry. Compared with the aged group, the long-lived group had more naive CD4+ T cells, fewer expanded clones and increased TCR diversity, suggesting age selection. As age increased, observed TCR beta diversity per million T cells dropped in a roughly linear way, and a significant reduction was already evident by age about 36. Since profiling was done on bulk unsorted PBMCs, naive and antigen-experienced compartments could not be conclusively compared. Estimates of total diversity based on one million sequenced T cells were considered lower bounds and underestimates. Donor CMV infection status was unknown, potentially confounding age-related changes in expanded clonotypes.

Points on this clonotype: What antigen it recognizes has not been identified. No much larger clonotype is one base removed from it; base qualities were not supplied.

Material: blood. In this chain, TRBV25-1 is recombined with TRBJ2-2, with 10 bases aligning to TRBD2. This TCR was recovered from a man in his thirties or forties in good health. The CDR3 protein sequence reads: CASSDGTSDTGELFF. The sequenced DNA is TGTGCCAGCTCGGACGGGACTAGCGATACCGGGGAGCTGTTTTTT.